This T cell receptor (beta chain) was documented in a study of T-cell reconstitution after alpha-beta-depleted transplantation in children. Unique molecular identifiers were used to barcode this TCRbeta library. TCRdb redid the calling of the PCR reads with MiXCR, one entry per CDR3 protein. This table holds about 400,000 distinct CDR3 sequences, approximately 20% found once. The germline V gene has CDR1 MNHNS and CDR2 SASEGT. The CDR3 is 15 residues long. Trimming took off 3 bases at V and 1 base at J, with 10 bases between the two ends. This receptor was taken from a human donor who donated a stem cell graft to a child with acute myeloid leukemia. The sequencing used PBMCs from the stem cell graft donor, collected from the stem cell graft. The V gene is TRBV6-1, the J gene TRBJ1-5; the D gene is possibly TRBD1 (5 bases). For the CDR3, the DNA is TGTGCCAGCAGTGATGGGGGATTAAGCAATCAGCCCCAGCATTTT. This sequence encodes CASSDGGLSNQPQHF.